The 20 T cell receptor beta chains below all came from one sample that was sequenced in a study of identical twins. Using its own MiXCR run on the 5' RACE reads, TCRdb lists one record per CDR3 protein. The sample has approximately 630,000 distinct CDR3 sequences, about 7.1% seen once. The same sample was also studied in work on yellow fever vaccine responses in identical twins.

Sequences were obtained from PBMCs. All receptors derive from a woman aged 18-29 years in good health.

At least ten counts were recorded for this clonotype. In DNA form, the CDR3 reads TGCAGCGTTGAAGAGGCTAGCGGGAACACAGATACGCAGTATTTT. Its translation is CSVEEASGNTDTQYF. This chain connects TRBV29-1 to TRBJ2-3; TRBD2 aligns across 9 bases. The CDR3 sequence is 15 residues long. J was trimmed by 2 bases and V by 0 bases; bases with no gene match: 3. CDR1 is SQVTM and CDR2 is ANQGSEA in the germline V gene.

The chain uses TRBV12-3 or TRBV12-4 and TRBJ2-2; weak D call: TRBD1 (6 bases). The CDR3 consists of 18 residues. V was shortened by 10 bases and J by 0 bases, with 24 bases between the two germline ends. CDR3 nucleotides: TGTGCCATCTGTTTTGGGTTTTGGGACAATTCGAACACCGGGGAGCTGTTTTTT. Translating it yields CAICFGFWDNSNTGELFF.

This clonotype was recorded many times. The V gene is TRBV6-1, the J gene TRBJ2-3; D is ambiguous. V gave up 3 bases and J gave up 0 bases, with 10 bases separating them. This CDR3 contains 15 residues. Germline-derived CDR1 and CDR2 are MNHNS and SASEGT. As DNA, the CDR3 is TGTGCCAGCAGTGAGTCGGCCTTAAGCACAGATACGCAGTATTTT. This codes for CASSESALSTDTQYF.

The DNA of the CDR3 is TGTGCCAGCAGCTTAGGGGACATTCTCTACGAGCAGTACGTC. This encodes CASSLGDILYEQYV. The chain recombines TRBV7-8 with TRBJ2-7; perhaps TRBD1 as D (6 bases). CDR1 is SGHVS and CDR2 is FQNEAQ in the germline V gene. This CDR3 spans 14 amino acids. V lost 1 base, J lost 3 bases, and 10 bases lay in between.

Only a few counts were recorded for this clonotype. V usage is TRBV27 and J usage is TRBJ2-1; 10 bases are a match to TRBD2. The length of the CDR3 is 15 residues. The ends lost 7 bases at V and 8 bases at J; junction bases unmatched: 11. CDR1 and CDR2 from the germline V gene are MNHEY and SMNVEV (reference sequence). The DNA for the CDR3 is TGTGCCAGCAACCTGGGTAGCGGGAGGCGGGATGAGCAGTTCTTC. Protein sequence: CASNLGSGRRDEQFF.

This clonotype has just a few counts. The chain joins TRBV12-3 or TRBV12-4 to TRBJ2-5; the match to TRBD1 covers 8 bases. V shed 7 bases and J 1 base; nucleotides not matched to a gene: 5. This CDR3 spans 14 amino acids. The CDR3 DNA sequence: TGTGCCAGCACCTGGGGGACAGGCCAAGAGACCCAGTACTTC. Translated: CASTWGTGQETQYF.

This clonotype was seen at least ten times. CDR3 in DNA: TGTGCCAGCAGCCCGAGCGTTAATGAGCAGTTCTTC. Amino acids: CASSPSVNEQFF. V gene TRBV7-2 combines with J gene TRBJ2-1; D is unresolved. Trimming shortened V by 5 bases and J by 7 bases, and 9 bases separated the two germline ends. There are 12 residues in the CDR3. From germline, CDR1 is SGHTA and CDR2 FQGNSA.

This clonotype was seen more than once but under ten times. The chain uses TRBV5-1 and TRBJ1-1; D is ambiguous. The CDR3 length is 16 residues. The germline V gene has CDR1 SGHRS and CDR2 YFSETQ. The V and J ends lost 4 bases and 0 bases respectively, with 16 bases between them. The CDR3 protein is CASSPLGPRVNTEAFF. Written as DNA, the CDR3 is TGCGCCAGCAGCCCCCTCGGGCCGAGGGTGAACACTGAAGCTTTCTTT.

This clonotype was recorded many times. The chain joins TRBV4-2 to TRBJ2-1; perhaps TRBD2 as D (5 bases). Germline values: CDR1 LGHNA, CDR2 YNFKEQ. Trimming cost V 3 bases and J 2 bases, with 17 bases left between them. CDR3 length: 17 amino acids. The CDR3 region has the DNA TGTGCCAGCAGCCATCGGTCAAGCGGAGCCACCTACAATGAGCAGTTCTTC. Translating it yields CASSHRSSGATYNEQFF.

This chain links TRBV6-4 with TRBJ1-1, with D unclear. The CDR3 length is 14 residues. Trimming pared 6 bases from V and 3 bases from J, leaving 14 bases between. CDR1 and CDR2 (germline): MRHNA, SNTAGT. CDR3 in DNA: TGTGCCAGCAGCCGATTAAACAGATACACTGAAGCTTTCTTT. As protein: CASSRLNRYTEAFF.

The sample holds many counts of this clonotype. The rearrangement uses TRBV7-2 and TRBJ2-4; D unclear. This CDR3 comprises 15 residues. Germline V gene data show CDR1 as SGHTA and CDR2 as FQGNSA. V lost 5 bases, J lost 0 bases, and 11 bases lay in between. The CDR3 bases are TGTGCCAGCAGCCCGAGGAACCTAGCCAAAAACATTCAGTACTTC. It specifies CASSPRNLAKNIQYF.

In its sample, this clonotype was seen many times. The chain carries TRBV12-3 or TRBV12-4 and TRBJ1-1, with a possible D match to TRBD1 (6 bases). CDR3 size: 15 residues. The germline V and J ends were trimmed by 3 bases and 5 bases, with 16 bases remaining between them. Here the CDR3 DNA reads TGTGCCAGCAGTTTTGCCGGGGGGCTCGGTACTGAAGCTTTCTTT. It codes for CASSFAGGLGTEAFF.

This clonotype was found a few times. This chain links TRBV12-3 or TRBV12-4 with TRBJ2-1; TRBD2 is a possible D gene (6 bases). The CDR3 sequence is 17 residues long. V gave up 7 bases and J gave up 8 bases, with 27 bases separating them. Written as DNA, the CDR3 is TGTGCCAGCACCGCCGGGGGTGGGCTAGGCACCGGCCATGAGCAGTTCTTC. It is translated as CASTAGGGLGTGHEQFF.

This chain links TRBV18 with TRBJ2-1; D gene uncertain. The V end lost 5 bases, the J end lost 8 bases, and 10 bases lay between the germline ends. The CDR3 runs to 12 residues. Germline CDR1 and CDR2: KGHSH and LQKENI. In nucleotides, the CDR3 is TGTGCCAGCTCAGCGACTGGGGATGAGCAGTTCTTC. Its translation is CASSATGDEQFF.

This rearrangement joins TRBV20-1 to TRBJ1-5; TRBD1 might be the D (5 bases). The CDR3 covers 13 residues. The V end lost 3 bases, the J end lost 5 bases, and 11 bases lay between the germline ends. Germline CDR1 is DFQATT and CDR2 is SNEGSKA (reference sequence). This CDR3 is CSARTESDQPQHF. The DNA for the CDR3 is TGCAGTGCTAGGACAGAAAGCGATCAGCCCCAGCATTTT.

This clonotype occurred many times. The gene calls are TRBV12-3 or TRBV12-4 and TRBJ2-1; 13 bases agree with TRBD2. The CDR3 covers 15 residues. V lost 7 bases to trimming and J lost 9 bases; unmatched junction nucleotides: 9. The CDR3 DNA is TGTGCCAGCACCCTGACTAGCGGGAGGTTTGTTGAGCAGTTCTTC. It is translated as CASTLTSGRFVEQFF.

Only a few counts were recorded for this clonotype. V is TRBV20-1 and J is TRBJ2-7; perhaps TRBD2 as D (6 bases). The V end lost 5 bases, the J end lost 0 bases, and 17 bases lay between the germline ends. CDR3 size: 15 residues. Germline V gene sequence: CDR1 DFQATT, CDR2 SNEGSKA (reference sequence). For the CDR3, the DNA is TGCAGTGCTTCCCCCGGGACTGGGGACTCCTACGAGCAGTACGTC. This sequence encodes CSASPGTGDSYEQYV.

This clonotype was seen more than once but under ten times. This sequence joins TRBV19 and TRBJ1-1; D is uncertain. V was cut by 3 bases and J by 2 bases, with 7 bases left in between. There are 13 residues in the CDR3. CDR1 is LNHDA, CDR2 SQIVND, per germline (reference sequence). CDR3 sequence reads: CASSMVLNTEAFF. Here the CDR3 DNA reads TGTGCCAGTAGTATGGTGCTAAACACTGAAGCTTTCTTT.

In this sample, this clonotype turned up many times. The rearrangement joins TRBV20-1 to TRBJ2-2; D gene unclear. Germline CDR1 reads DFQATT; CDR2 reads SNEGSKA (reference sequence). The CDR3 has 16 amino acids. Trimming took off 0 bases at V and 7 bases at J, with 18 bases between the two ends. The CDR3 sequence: CSARDRRVPGVGELFF. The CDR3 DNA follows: TGCAGTGCTAGAGATCGTAGGGTCCCAGGAGTCGGGGAGCTGTTTTTT.

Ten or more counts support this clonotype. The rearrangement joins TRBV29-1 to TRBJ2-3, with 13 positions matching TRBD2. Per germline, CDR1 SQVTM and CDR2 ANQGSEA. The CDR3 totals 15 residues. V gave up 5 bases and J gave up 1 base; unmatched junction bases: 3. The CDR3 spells CSVQGTSGGTDTQYF. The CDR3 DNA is TGCAGCGTTCAAGGGACTAGCGGGGGCACAGATACGCAGTATTTT.